One TCR beta chain is described in this entry. Antigen specificity is unknown. The sample is drawn from a study of T cells in Graves' hyperthyroidism and ophthalmopathy. Study-wide findings and caveats: Within blood appeared most thyroid clonotypes that had expanded above 0.001. Model predictions of ophthalmopathy came a median 6.5 months before onset.

Researchers took RNA transcripts and amplified the TCR beta CDR3 regions from them. HTBI primers were employed in a first-round RT-PCR of the TCR CDR3. MiXCR, run by TCRdb on the multiplex PCR reads, gives a single entry per CDR3 protein. This sample has hundreds of thousands of distinct CDR3 sequences; approximately 15% occur once, and the top ten carry roughly a tenth. This CDR3 has 14 residues. The V end lost 8 bases, the J end lost 13 bases, and 21 bases lay between the germline ends. Germline CDR1 MNHEY, CDR2 SMNVEV (reference sequence). This clonotype was sampled from a woman younger than 35 with Graves' hyperthyroidism. J is TRBJ1-6 and V is TRBV27; D gene unclear. Material for sequencing was blood. Written as DNA, the CDR3 is TGTGCCAGCGGTTCCGGGGTCACTATGGCGCCCCTCCACTTT. This sequence encodes CASGSGVTMAPLHF.